These 2 T cell receptor beta chains share one sample of origin, sequenced in a study of T-cell memory formation after mild COVID-19. TCRdb called the 5' RACE reads again in MiXCR, with one record for every CDR3 protein. The sample has 550,000 to 700,000 distinct CDR3 sequences, roughly a sixth seen once. What was sequenced was PBMCs or a T cell subset sorted from them (not recorded which). Source of these receptors: an adult woman who had mild COVID-19 (a few samples of this study predate the infection). Cell type and time point are not known.

In this sample, this clonotype turned up a few times. The rearrangement joins TRBV6-5 to TRBJ1-5; D gene unclear. The CDR3 contains 15 residues. V lost 0 bases, J lost 4 bases, and 10 bases lay in between. CDR1 MNHEY and CDR2 SVGAGI come from the germline V gene. Here the CDR3 DNA reads TGTGCCAGCAGTTACTCCTTTATGGGAAATCAGCCCCAGCATTTT. This sequence encodes CASSYSFMGNQPQHF.

The chain uses TRBV7-9 and TRBJ1-2, with D hard to call. CDR1 and CDR2 (germline): SEHNR, FQNEAQ (reference sequence). The CDR3 runs to 13 residues. V was trimmed by 1 base and J by 10 bases, leaving 13 bases between them. CDR3 DNA sequence: TGTGCCAGCAGCTTAGAAGTACTCCACAACTACACCTTC. It codes for CASSLEVLHNYTF.